This entry lists 24 T cell receptor beta chains sequenced from one sample in a study of resident and recirculating memory T cells in vitiligo. Assay used: immunoSEQ multiplex PCR; TCRdb lists only in-frame clones, some missing. This table holds roughly 76,000 clones, just over 90% found once. The sequencing sample was made of blood. These receptors were taken from a male donor with vitiligo.

This sequence joins TRBV27 and TRBJ1-1, with TRBD1 identical over 9 bases. The CDR3 runs to 14 residues. In germline, CDR1 is MNHEY, CDR2 SMNVEV (reference sequence). The ends lost 3 bases at V and 4 bases at J; junction bases unmatched: 3. In nucleotides, the CDR3 is TGTGCCAGCAGTTTTGGACAGGGGACCACTGAAGCTTTCTTT. Its protein product is CASSFGQGTTEAFF.

The chain has TRBV4-3 and TRBJ2-4; 7 nucleotides match TRBD1. Germline CDR1 is LGHNA and CDR2 is YSLEER. The CDR3 runs to 15 residues. With 0 bases clipped from V and 4 bases from J, the junction kept 3 bases outside the gene matches. CDR3 sequence: CASSQDEDRKNIQYF. CDR3 in DNA: TGCGCCAGCAGCCAAGATGAGGACAGGAAAAACATTCAGTACTTC.

This clone is a singleton in its sample. This chain links TRBV6-5 with TRBJ1-4, with D maybe TRBD1 (6 bases). The V gene lost 9 bases and the J gene lost 5 bases, with 10 bases spanning the gap. The CDR3 has 12 amino acids. Germline CDR1 MNHEY, CDR2 SVGAGI. CDR3 DNA: TGTGCCAGTAGACAGGAGAATGAAAAACTGTTTTTT. Protein sequence: CASRQENEKLFF.

This clone turned up a few times. V is TRBV5-1 and J is TRBJ2-7; TRBD1 matches at 7 bases. CDR3 length: 14 residues. CDR1 is SGHRS and CDR2 is YFSETQ in the germline V gene. Germline trimming cut 6 bases from V and 6 bases from J; bases unmatched to any gene: 12. The CDR3 DNA follows: TGCGCCAGCAACCCAGACAGGGCGGATGGCGAGCAGTACTTC. Its protein product is CASNPDRADGEQYF.

V usage is TRBV6-1 and J usage is TRBJ1-1; tentative D call: TRBD1 (6 bases). Between the trimmed V and J ends, which lost 3 bases and 1 base, there was a span of 6 bases. CDR1 and CDR2 (germline): MNHNS, SASEGT. The CDR3 has 13 amino acids. CDR3 sequence reads: CASSDRGNTEAFF. CDR3 DNA: TGTGCCAGCAGTGACAGGGGGAACACTGAAGCTTTCTTT.

This clone was detected only once. The V gene is TRBV9, the J gene TRBJ1-3; the D gene is possibly TRBD1 (5 bases). Trimming pared 3 bases from V and 0 bases from J, leaving 19 bases between. Germline V gene lookup returns CDR1 SGDLS and CDR2 YYNGEE. The CDR3 runs 18 residues. The CDR3 nucleotides are TGTGCCAGCAGCGACCCCCAACGTACAGGCCTCTCTGGAAACACCATATATTTT. Translated: CASSDPQRTGLSGNTIYF. The variable domain in full, with the rest retrieved from reference TRBV9 and TRBJ1-3, is DSGVTQTPKHLITATGQRVTLRCSPRSGDLSVYWYQQSLDQGLQFLIQYYNGEERAKGNILERFSAQQFPDLHSELNLSSLELGDSALYFCASSDPQRTGLSGNTIYFGEGSWLTVV.

The chain joins TRBV6-6 to TRBJ1-1; 8 nucleotides agree with TRBD1. Germline assignment: CDR1 MNHNY and CDR2 SVGAGI (reference sequence). The CDR3 length is 16 residues. V gave up 2 bases and J gave up 1 base; unmatched junction bases: 6. Here the CDR3 DNA reads TGTGCCAGCAGTTACCTCCTCGGGACAGGGAACACTGAAGCTTTCTTT. Translating it yields CASSYLLGTGNTEAFF.

This chain uses TRBV27 with TRBJ2-4; 9 bases are a match to TRBD2. This CDR3 region has 17 residues. CDR1 and CDR2 from the germline V gene are MNHEY and SMNVEV (reference sequence). V trimming: 2 bases; J trimming: 0 bases; junction bases outside the gene matches: 5. DNA of the CDR3: TGTGCCAGCAGTTTAGTGGCGGGGGGGCTAGCCAAAAACATTCAGTACTTC. It encodes CASSLVAGGLAKNIQYF.

The chain has TRBV4-3 and TRBJ2-7; tentatively, D is TRBD2 (6 bases). V was shortened by 1 base and J by 5 bases, with 15 bases between the two germline ends. This CDR3 contains 15 residues. Germline V gene lookup returns CDR1 LGHNA and CDR2 YSLEER. CDR3 residues: CASSQASAPGHEQYF. In nucleotides, the CDR3 is TGCGCCAGCAGCCAAGCTAGCGCCCCGGGGCACGAGCAGTACTTC.

The gene calls are TRBV13 and TRBJ2-1, with 8 nucleotides matching TRBD1. The length of the CDR3 is 15 residues. The J segment lost 5 bases and the V segment lost 5 bases, leaving 8 bases of the junction unmatched. The germline gives CDR1 PRHDT, CDR2 FYEKMQ (reference sequence). CDR3 nucleotide sequence: TGTGCCAGCAGCCCCGGGAACAGGGGGAACAATGAGCAGTTCTTC. This encodes CASSPGNRGNNEQFF. The whole variable domain, filled in from reference TRBV13 and TRBJ2-1, reads AAGVIQSPRHLIKEKRETATLKCYPIPRHDTVYWYQQGPGQDPQFLISFYEKMQSDKGSIPDRFSAQQFSDYHSELNMSSLELGDSALYFCASSPGNRGNNEQFFGPGTRLTVL.

V is TRBV2 and J is TRBJ2-2, with TRBD2 matching over 11 bases. The J segment lost 6 bases and the V segment lost 4 bases, leaving 4 bases of the junction unmatched. Germline V gene data show CDR1 as SNHLY and CDR2 as FYNNEI. CDR3 length: 15 residues. CDR3 loop: CASSVVSGGAGELFF. CDR3 bases: TGTGCCAGCAGTGTGGTTAGCGGGGGGGCCGGGGAGCTGTTTTTT.

The rearrangement joins TRBV4-1 to TRBJ1-2, with D unclear. With 1 base removed from V and 4 bases from J, the gap between germline ends came to 10 bases. Germline V gene sequence: CDR1 MGHRA, CDR2 YSYEKL. The CDR3 extends over 14 amino acids. The CDR3 sequence: CASSQASGFYGYTF. The CDR3 DNA follows: TGCGCCAGCAGCCAAGCATCAGGCTTCTATGGCTACACCTTC.

The gene calls are TRBV27 and TRBJ2-1; 10 bases match TRBD2. This CDR3 spans 17 amino acids. V dropped 3 bases and J dropped 7; count of bases not matched to a gene: 12. Per the germline V gene, CDR1 is MNHEY and CDR2 is SMNVEV (reference sequence). The CDR3 protein is CASSLISGGAAPNEQFF. The CDR3 coding sequence is TGTGCCAGCAGTTTGATCAGCGGGGGGGCTGCGCCTAATGAGCAGTTCTTC.

The chain links TRBV4-3 to TRBJ2-3, with D possibly TRBD2 on 6 matching bases. From germline, CDR1 is LGHNA and CDR2 YSLEER. The CDR3 has 15 amino acids. V was pared by 3 bases and J by 4 bases, with 14 bases between. CDR3 nucleotides: TGCGCCAGCAGCCAGGCGAGGACTATTCCAGATACGCAGTATTTT. Its protein product is CASSQARTIPDTQYF.

This rearrangement joins TRBV6-1 to TRBJ1-6; no firm D call. The germline gives CDR1 MNHNS, CDR2 SASEGT. The CDR3 has 14 residues. Trimming took off 4 bases at V and 6 bases at J, with 10 bases between the two ends. As DNA, the CDR3 is TGTGCCAGCAGTGTGCAGGATCTTAATTCACCCCTCCACTTT. Protein sequence: CASSVQDLNSPLHF.

J is TRBJ2-6 and V is TRBV29-1, with D possibly matching TRBD2 (6 bases). The germline V and J ends were trimmed by 3 bases and 0 bases, with 6 bases remaining between them. The germline V gene encodes CDR1 SQVTM and CDR2 ANQGSEA. The CDR3 is 14 residues long. The CDR3 DNA sequence: TGCAGCGTTGAGGGGGGCTCTGGGGCCAACGTCCTGACTTTC. Translated, it gives CSVEGGSGANVLTF. The full variable domain, in which reference TRBV29-1 and TRBJ2-6 provide the parts outside the CDR3, is SAVISQKPSRDICQRGTSLTIQCQVDSQVTMMFWYRQQPGQSLTLIATANQGSEATYESGFVIDKFPISRPNLTFSTLTVSNMSPEDSSIYLCSVEGGSGANVLTFGAGSRLTVL.

This clone was seen more than once but under ten times. Here the CDR3 DNA reads TGTGCCAGCAGCGTAGCGGGGGAGTCCTACAATGAGCAGTTCTTC. Amino acids: CASSVAGESYNEQFF. The rearrangement links TRBV9 to TRBJ2-1, with a weak D call TRBD2 (6 bases). The V gene lost 0 bases and the J gene lost 1 base, with 8 bases spanning the gap. The CDR3 is 15 residues long. Germline V CDR1 and CDR2: SGDLS, YYNGEE. Together with reference TRBV9 and TRBJ2-1, the CDR3 gives the full variable domain: DSGVTQTPKHLITATGQRVTLRCSPRSGDLSVYWYQQSLDQGLQFLIQYYNGEERAKGNILERFSAQQFPDLHSELNLSSLELGDSALYFCASSVAGESYNEQFFGPGTRLTVL.

The genes are TRBV11-1 and TRBJ2-3; TRBD1 agrees at 7 bases. V lost 5 bases and J lost 0; bases outside the gene matches: 5. The V gene's germline CDR1 is SGHAT and CDR2 FQDESV (reference sequence). This CDR3 has 15 amino acids. The CDR3 spells CASSPRGPSTDTQYF. CDR3 sequence (DNA): TGTGCCAGCAGCCCGAGGGGGCCTAGCACAGATACGCAGTATTTT.

This clone has only one observation. The V call is TRBV5-1, the J call TRBJ2-2; 9 nucleotides agree with TRBD2. Germline CDR1 SGHRS, CDR2 YFSETQ. Unmatched junction bases numbered 11, after V lost 4 bases and J lost 4 bases. The CDR3 totals 17 residues. CDR3 sequence: CASSTKALAGSTGELFF. The CDR3 DNA sequence: TGCGCCAGCAGCACTAAGGCCCTAGCGGGGAGCACCGGGGAGCTGTTTTTT.

The V call is TRBV12-5, the J call TRBJ2-7; 7 nucleotides agree with TRBD1. The CDR3 runs 16 residues. Germline loops: CDR1 LGHNT, CDR2 FRNRAP. With 4 bases clipped from V and 3 bases from J, the junction kept 12 bases outside the gene matches. This CDR3 is CASGWSPRDSGYEQYF. CDR3 nucleotide sequence: TGTGCTAGTGGTTGGTCCCCTCGGGACAGCGGCTACGAGCAGTACTTC.

The chain joins TRBV5-4 to TRBJ1-3; 7 bases agree with TRBD1. The CDR3 covers 16 residues. Germline loops: CDR1 SGHNT, CDR2 YYREEE (reference sequence). V was clipped by 3 bases and J by 5 bases; unmatched bases: 11. CDR3 nucleotides: TGTGCCAGCAGCTCCAAAAACAGGGGATCGCGAAACACCATATATTTT. Translated: CASSSKNRGSRNTIYF.

V and J are TRBV7-9 and TRBJ2-3, with 8 bases identical to TRBD2. Germline-derived CDR1 and CDR2 are SEHNR and FQNEAQ (reference sequence). This CDR3 region has 15 residues. Losses at the gene ends were 5 bases for V and 5 bases for J; bases not matched to a gene: 9. DNA of the CDR3: TGTGCCAGCAGCCCGTCCGGGGGGGCTGGAGATACGCAGTATTTT. Translated, it gives CASSPSGGAGDTQYF.

V usage is TRBV30 and J usage is TRBJ2-7; no clear D. Germline CDR1 GTSNPN, CDR2 SVGIG (reference sequence). The CDR3 consists of 10 residues. The CDR3 coding sequence is TGTTTTCCTAATCCGAGGGAGCAGTACTTC. Its protein product is CFPNPREQYF.

The chain couples TRBV5-1 to TRBJ1-6; 10 bases are shared with TRBD1. This CDR3 is built from 15 residues. With V trimmed by 3 bases and J by 10 bases, 7 bases remained unmatched. Germline V CDR1 and CDR2: SGHRS, YFSETQ. The DNA of the CDR3 is TGCGCCAGCAGCTCGGGGGACAGGGGTATCTCACCCCTCCACTTT. Its protein product is CASSSGDRGISPLHF.